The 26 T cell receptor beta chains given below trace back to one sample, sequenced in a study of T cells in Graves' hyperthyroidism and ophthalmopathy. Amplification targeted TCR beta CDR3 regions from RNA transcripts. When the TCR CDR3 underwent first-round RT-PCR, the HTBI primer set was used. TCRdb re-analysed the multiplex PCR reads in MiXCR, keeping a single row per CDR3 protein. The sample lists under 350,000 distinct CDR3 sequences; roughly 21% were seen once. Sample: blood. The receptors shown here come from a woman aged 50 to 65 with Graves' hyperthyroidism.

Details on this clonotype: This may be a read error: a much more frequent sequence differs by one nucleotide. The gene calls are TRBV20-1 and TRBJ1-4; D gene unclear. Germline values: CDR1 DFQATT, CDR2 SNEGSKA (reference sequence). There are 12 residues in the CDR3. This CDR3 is CGARDYTEKLFF. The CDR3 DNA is TGCGGTGCTAGAGATTACACAGAAAAACTGTTTTTT.

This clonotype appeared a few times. CDR3 amino acids: CSVVRDYGYTF. The DNA for the CDR3 is TGCAGCGTTGTGAGGGACTATGGCTACACCTTC. The V and J genes are TRBV29-1 and TRBJ1-2, with D unclear. The CDR3 spans 11 residues. V was pared by 4 bases and J by 3 bases, with 6 bases between. The germline V gene has CDR1 SQVTM and CDR2 ANQGSEA. The whole variable domain, filled in from reference TRBV29-1 and TRBJ1-2, reads SAVISQKPSRDICQRGTSLTIQCQVDSQVTMMFWYRQQPGQSLTLIATANQGSEATYESGFVIDKFPISRPNLTFSTLTVSNMSPEDSSIYLCSVVRDYGYTFGSGTRLTVV.

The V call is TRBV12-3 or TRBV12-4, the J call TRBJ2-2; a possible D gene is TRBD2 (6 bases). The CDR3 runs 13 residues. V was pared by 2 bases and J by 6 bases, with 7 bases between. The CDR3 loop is CASSLWGAGELFF. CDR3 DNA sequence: TGTGCCAGCAGTTTATGGGGGGCCGGGGAGCTGTTTTTT.

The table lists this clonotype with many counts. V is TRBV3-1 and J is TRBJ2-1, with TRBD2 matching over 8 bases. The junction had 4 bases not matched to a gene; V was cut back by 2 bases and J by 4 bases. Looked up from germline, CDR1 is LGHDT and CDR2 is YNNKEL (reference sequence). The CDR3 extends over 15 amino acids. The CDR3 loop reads CASSQRSGGYNEQFF. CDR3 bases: TGTGCCAGCAGCCAAAGGAGCGGGGGTTACAATGAGCAGTTCTTC.

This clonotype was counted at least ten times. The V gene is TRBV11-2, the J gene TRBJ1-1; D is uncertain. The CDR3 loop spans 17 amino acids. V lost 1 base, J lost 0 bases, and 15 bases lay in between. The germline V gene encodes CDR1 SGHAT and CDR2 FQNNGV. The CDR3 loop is CASSLGQTRSVNTEAFF. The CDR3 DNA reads TGTGCCAGCAGCTTAGGGCAGACCCGGAGTGTGAACACTGAAGCTTTCTTT. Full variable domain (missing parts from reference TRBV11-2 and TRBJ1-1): EAGVAQSPRYKIIEKRQSVAFWCNPISGHATLYWYQQILGQGPKLLIQFQNNGVVDDSQLPKDRFSAERLKGVDSTLKIQPAKLEDSAVYLCASSLGQTRSVNTEAFFGQGTRLTVV.

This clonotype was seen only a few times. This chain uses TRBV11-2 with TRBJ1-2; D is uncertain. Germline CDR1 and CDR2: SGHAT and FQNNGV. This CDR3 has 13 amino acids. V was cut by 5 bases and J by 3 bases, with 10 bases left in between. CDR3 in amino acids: CASSPGPHYGYTF. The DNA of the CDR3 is TGTGCCAGCAGCCCAGGACCGCACTATGGCTACACCTTC.

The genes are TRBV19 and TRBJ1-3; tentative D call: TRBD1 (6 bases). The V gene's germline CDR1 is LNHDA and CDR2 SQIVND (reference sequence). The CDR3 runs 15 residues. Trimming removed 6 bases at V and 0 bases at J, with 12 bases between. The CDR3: CASSEQGRSGNTIYF. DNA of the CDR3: TGTGCCAGTAGCGAACAGGGCCGCTCTGGAAACACCATATATTTT.

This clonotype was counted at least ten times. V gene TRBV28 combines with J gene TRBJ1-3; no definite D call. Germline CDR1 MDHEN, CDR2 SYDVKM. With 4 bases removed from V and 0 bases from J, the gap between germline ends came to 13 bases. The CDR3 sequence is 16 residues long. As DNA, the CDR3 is TGTGCCAGCAGTTCCCGGACGGTTAGCTCTGGAAACACCATATATTTT. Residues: CASSSRTVSSGNTIYF.

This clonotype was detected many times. The DNA of the CDR3 is TGTGCCAGCTCACTCGGGACAGGACTTAATGAAAAACTGTTTTTT. Its translation: CASSLGTGLNEKLFF. This sequence joins TRBV18 and TRBJ1-4, with 8 bases lining up with TRBD1. CDR3 length: 15 amino acids. With 4 bases clipped from V and 4 bases from J, the junction kept 5 bases outside the gene matches. Germline V CDR1 and CDR2: KGHSH, LQKENI. Using reference TRBV18 and TRBJ1-4 for the parts outside the CDR3, the full variable domain is NAGVMQNPRHLVRRRGQEARLRCSPMKGHSHVYWYRQLPEEGLKFMVYLQKENIIDESGMPKERFSAEFPKEGPSILRIQQVVRGDSAAYFCASSLGTGLNEKLFFGSGTQLSVL.

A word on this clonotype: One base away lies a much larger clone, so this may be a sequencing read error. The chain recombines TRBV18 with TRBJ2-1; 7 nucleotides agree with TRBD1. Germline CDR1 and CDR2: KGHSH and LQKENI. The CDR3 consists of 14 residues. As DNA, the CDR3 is TGTACCAGCTCACCAGGGACAGCTAACAATGAGCAGTTCTTC. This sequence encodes CTSSPGTANNEQFF. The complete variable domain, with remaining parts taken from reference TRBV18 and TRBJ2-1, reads NAGVMQNPRHLVRRRGQEARLRCSPMKGHSHVYWYRQLPEEGLKFMVYLQKENIIDESGMPKERFSAEFPKEGPSILRIQQVVRGDSAAYFCTSSPGTANNEQFFGPGTRLTVL.

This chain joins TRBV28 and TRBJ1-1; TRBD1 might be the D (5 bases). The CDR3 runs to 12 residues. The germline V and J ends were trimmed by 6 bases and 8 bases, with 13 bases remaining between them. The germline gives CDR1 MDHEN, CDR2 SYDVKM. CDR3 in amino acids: CASRTAHKEAFF. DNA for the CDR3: TGTGCCAGCAGGACAGCTCATAAAGAAGCTTTCTTT.

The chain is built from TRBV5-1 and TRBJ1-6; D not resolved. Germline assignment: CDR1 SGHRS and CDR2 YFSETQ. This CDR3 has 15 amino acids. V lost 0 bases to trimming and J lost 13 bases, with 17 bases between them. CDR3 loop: CASSLARTEDYPLHF. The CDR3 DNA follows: TGCGCCAGCAGCTTGGCCCGGACCGAAGATTATCCCCTCCACTTT.

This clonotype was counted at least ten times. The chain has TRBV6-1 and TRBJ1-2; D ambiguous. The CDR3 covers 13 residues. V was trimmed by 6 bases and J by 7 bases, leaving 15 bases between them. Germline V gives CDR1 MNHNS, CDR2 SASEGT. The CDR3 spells CASSPSQSSGYTF. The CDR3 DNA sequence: TGTGCCAGCAGCCCCTCGCAAAGCAGTGGCTACACCTTC.

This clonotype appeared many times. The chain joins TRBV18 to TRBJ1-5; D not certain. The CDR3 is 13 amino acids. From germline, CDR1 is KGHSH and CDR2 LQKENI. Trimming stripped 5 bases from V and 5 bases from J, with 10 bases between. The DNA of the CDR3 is TGTGCCAGCTCAGCGTTAAGGGATCAGCCCCAGCATTTT. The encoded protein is CASSALRDQPQHF.

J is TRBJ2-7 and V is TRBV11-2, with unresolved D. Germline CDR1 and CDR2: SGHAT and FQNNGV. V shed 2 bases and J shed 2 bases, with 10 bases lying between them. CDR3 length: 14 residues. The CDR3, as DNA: TGTGCCAGCAGCTTAAACATTCAGCCCTACGAGCAGTACTTC. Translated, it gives CASSLNIQPYEQYF.

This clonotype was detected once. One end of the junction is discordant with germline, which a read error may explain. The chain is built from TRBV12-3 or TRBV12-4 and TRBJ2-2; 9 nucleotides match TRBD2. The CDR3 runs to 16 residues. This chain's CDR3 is CASSWAGGSNTGELFF. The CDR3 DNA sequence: TGCGCCAGCAGTTGGGCGGGAGGGTCGAACACCGGGGAGCTGTTTTTT.

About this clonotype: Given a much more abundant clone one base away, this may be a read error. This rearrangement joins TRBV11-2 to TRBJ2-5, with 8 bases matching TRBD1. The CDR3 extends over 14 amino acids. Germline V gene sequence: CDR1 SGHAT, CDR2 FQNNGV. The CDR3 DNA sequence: TGTGCCAGCAGCAGCACAGGGGGACAAGAGACCCAGTGCTTC. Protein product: CASSSTGGQETQCF.

As DNA, the CDR3 is TGTGCCATCAGGTTTGCCGGCTCTAATGAGCAGTTCTTC. It encodes CAIRFAGSNEQFF. J is TRBJ2-1 and V is TRBV10-3; the D is unclear. This CDR3 comprises 13 residues. Germline-derived CDR1 and CDR2 are ENHRY and SYGVKD. The ends were cut back, 6 bases at V and 7 bases at J, with 13 bases in the middle.

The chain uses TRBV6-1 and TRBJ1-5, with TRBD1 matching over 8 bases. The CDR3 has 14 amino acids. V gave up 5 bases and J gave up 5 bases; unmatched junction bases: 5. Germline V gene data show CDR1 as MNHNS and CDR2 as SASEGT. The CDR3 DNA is TGTGCCAGCAGTCGGACAGGGAGGGATCAGCCCCAGCATTTT. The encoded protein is CASSRTGRDQPQHF.

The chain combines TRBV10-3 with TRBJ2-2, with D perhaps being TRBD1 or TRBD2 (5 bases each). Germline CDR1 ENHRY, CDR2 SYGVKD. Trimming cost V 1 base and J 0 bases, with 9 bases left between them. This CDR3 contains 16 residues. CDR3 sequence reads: CAISEWGTANTGELFF. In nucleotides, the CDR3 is TGTGCCATCAGTGAGTGGGGGACGGCGAACACCGGGGAGCTGTTTTTT.

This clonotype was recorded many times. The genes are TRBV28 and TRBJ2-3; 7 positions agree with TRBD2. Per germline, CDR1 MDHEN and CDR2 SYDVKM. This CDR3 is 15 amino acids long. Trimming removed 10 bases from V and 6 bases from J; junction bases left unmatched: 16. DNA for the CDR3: TGTGCCACCCTCATCGGGAGCACCGGGGGGGATACGCAGTATTTT. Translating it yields CATLIGSTGGDTQYF.

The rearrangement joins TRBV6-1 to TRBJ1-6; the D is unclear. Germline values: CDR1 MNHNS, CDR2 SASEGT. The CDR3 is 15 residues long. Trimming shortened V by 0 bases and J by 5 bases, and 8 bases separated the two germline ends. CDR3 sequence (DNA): TGTGCCAGCAGTGAAGCGCGTCCGCATAATTCACCCCTCCACTTT. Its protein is CASSEARPHNSPLHF.

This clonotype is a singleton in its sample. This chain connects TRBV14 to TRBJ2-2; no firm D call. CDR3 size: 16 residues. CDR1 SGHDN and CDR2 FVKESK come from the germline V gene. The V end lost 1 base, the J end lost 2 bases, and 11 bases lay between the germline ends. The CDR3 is CASSQGVLRNTGELFF. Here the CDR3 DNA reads TGTGCCAGCAGCCAAGGGGTGCTGCGAAACACCGGGGAGCTGTTTTTT.

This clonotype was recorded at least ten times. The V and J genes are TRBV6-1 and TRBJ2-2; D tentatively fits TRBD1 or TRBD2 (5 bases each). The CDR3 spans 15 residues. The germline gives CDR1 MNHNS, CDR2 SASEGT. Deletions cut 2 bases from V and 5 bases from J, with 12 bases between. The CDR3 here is CASSERGLGTGELFF. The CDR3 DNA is TGTGCCAGCAGTGAACGGGGCTTAGGAACCGGGGAGCTGTTTTTT.

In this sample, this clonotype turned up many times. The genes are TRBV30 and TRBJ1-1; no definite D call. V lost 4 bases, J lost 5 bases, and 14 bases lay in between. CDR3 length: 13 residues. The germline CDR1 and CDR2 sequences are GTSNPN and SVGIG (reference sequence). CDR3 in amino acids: CAWTAGGQTEAFF. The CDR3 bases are TGTGCCTGGACGGCTGGCGGCCAAACTGAAGCTTTCTTT. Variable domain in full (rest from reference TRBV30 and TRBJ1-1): SQTIHQWPATLVQPVGSPLSLECTVEGTSNPNLYWYRQAAGRGLQLLFYSVGIGQISSEVPQNLSASRPQDRQFILSSKKLLLSDSGFYLCAWTAGGQTEAFFGQGTRLTVV.

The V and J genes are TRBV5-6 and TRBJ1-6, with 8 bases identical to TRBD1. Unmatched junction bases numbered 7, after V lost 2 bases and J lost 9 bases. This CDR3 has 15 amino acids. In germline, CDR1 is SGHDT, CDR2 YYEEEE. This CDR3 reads CASSLGQGLASPLHF. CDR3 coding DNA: TGTGCCAGCAGCTTAGGACAGGGTTTGGCTTCACCCCTCCACTTT. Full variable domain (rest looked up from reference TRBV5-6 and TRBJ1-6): DAGVTQSPTHLIKTRGQQVTLRCSPKSGHDTVSWYQQALGQGPQFIFQYYEEEERQRGNFPDRFSGHQFPNYSSELNVNALLLGDSALYLCASSLGQGLASPLHFGNGTRLTVT.